Shown below are 29 T cell receptor beta chains from a single sample sequenced in a study of identical twins (dated by TCRdb to 2016 to 2018). The library was built by means of 5' RACE. The instrument given in TCRdb is Illumina HiSeq 2000. Using fastp trimming at Q25 and MiXCR clonotype assembly, TCRdb reanalyzed the public sequencing data and kept in-frame beta chains. Entries that share a CDR3 protein sequence are merged under the most common genes and DNA. The sample profile shows about 690,000 distinct CDR3 sequences; roughly 6% of them were found once. Around 1.9% of the sample is held by the ten biggest clonotypes. Sequences were obtained from naive T cells sorted from blood. The intended sense of this specimen's cell subset or site label: cells isolated with a human naive T-cell isolation kit. All receptors derive from a man younger than 30 in good health.

The chain joins TRBV5-3 to TRBJ2-3; D ambiguous. TRBV5-3 is noted as an ORF with a role that remains uncertain. With 0 bases removed from V and 0 bases from J, the gap between germline ends came to 17 bases. CDR3 size: 18 residues. Here the CDR3 reads CARSLELVDLGSTDTQYF. The CDR3, as DNA: TGTGCCAGAAGCTTGGAATTAGTCGACCTTGGGAGCACAGATACGCAGTATTTT.

This clonotype came up a few times. J is TRBJ1-1 and V is TRBV14; 7 positions agree with TRBD1. The V segment lost 6 bases and the J segment 4 bases; nucleotides outside the gene matches: 8. Germline CDR1 and CDR2: SGHDN and FVKESK. This CDR3 is 14 amino acids long. For the CDR3, the DNA is TGTGCCAGCAGACGACAGGGTCGGGTCACTGAAGCTTTCTTT. Translation: CASRRQGRVTEAFF.

The V and J genes are TRBV7-9 and TRBJ1-1, with TRBD1 as a possible D gene (5 bases). The CDR3 length is 11 residues. V was cut by 10 bases and J by 5 bases, with 11 bases left in between. The germline V gene encodes CDR1 SEHNR and CDR2 FQNEAQ (reference sequence). CDR3 bases: TGTGCCACGGCGGCAGGGACTGAAGCTTTCTTT. Protein: CATAAGTEAFF.

This clonotype was counted a few times. The chain is built from TRBV25-1 and TRBJ2-5, with TRBD1 as a possible D gene (6 bases). The CDR3 is 14 amino acids. The ends were cut back, 10 bases at V and 0 bases at J, with 15 bases in the middle. CDR1 is MGHDK, CDR2 SYGVNS, per germline. The CDR3, as DNA: TGTGCCACCCGACCCCGGGACAACCAAGAGACCCAGTACTTC. This gives the protein CATRPRDNQETQYF. Based on the CDR3 plus reference TRBV25-1 and TRBJ2-5, the full variable domain is EADIYQTPRYLVIGTGKKITLECSQTMGHDKMYWYQQDPGMELHLIHYSYGVNSTEKGDLSSESTVSRIRTEHFPLTLESARPSHTSQYLCATRPRDNQETQYFGPGTRLLVL.

This clonotype was seen a few times. This CDR3 is CASSQELAGLSYEQYF. In DNA, the CDR3 is TGTGCCAGCAGTCAGGAACTAGCGGGCCTCTCCTACGAGCAGTACTTC. This rearrangement joins TRBV12-3 or TRBV12-4 to TRBJ2-7, with 9 bases fitting TRBD2. Losses at the gene ends were 5 bases for V and 0 bases for J; bases not matched to a gene: 8. This CDR3 contains 16 residues.

V gene TRBV11-2 combines with J gene TRBJ2-1; D possibly uses TRBD1 or TRBD2 (6 bases each). The CDR3 runs 18 residues. V shed 2 bases and J shed 0 bases, with 17 bases lying between them. Per the germline V gene, CDR1 is SGHAT and CDR2 is FQNNGV. The CDR3, as DNA: TGTGCCAGCAGCTTATTTTGGGGGGCTTCTCACTCCTACAATGAGCAGTTCTTC. Protein sequence: CASSLFWGASHSYNEQFF.

This chain uses TRBV20-1 with TRBJ2-1; D is possibly TRBD1 (5 bases). The CDR3 runs to 20 residues. V lost 0 bases and J 0 bases, leaving 24 bases between the germline ends. Germline CDR1 reads DFQATT; CDR2 reads SNEGSKA (reference sequence). The CDR3 reads CSARESLGRAQLFSYNEQFF. CDR3 DNA sequence: TGCAGTGCTAGAGAGAGTCTGGGCAGGGCCCAGCTTTTCTCCTACAATGAGCAGTTCTTC.

This clonotype was recorded a few times. This rearrangement joins TRBV24-1 to TRBJ2-1; 8 bases are shared with TRBD1. The CDR3 has 18 residues. Germline V gene lookup returns CDR1 KGHDR and CDR2 SFDVKD. The V and J ends lost 3 bases and 0 bases, in that order; junction bases with no gene match: 9. In nucleotides, the CDR3 is TGTGCCACCAGTGATCCACTCAGGGGGCCTAGCTCCTACAATGAGCAGTTCTTC. Its protein product is CATSDPLRGPSSYNEQFF.

This clonotype was recorded at least ten times. V gene TRBV14 combines with J gene TRBJ2-7; TRBD1 might be the D (5 bases). V was trimmed by 1 base and J by 3 bases, leaving 13 bases between them. Germline V lookup: CDR1 SGHDN, CDR2 FVKESK. The CDR3 loop spans 15 amino acids. CDR3 protein: CASSQVAQGFYEQYF. The CDR3 DNA reads TGTGCCAGCAGCCAAGTGGCGCAGGGCTTCTACGAGCAGTACTTC. Complete variable domain (other parts from reference TRBV14 and TRBJ2-7): EAGVTQFPSHSVIEKGQTVTLRCDPISGHDNLYWYRRVMGKEIKFLLHFVKESKQDESGMPNNRFLAERTGGTYSTLKVQPAELEDSGVYFCASSQVAQGFYEQYFGPGTRLTVT.

This rearrangement joins TRBV30 to TRBJ1-5, with a tentative D call TRBD1 (6 bases). The ends were cut back, 0 bases at V and 3 bases at J, with 12 bases in the middle. The germline V gene encodes CDR1 GTSNPN and CDR2 SVGIG (reference sequence). There are 15 residues in the CDR3. The CDR3 sequence is CAWSVSGAINQPQHF. The CDR3 DNA reads TGTGCCTGGAGTGTGTCGGGGGCGATCAATCAGCCCCAGCATTTT.

This clonotype was counted ten times or more. One junction end does not reproduce the germline sequence, and a read error may be involved. This chain joins TRBV4-2 and TRBJ1-1; perhaps TRBD1 as D (5 bases). The CDR3 totals 12 residues. The germline V gene encodes CDR1 LGHNA and CDR2 YNFKEQ. The CDR3 reads CASSQDAAGWEF. CDR3 DNA sequence: TGTGCCAGCAGCCAAGATGCGGCAGGGTGGGAATTT.

This clonotype was observed many times. The J gene is TRBJ2-3, the V gene TRBV15; TRBD2 matches 14 bases. Looked up from germline, CDR1 is LNHNV and CDR2 is YYDKDF (reference sequence). The CDR3 consists of 18 residues. J lost 1 base, V lost 8 bases, and 11 bases had no gene match. In DNA form, the CDR3 reads TGTGCCACCCAGAGACTAGCGGGAGGGCCCTCACGCACAGATACGCAGTATTTT. This translates into CATQRLAGGPSRTDTQYF.

This clonotype has a handful of counts. The rearrangement links TRBV30 to TRBJ2-7; 7 nucleotides line up with TRBD1. The germline V gene encodes CDR1 GTSNPN and CDR2 SVGIG (reference sequence). This CDR3 spans 12 amino acids. J gave up 5 bases and V 2 bases, and 3 bases lay outside the gene matches. The DNA for the CDR3 is TGTGCCTGGAGTCGACAGGGAGACGAGCAGTACTTC. Translated, it gives CAWSRQGDEQYF.

This rearrangement joins TRBV11-2 to TRBJ2-1; TRBD1 agrees at 7 bases. Germline-derived CDR1 and CDR2 are SGHAT and FQNNGV. This CDR3 contains 13 residues. V was clipped by 6 bases and J by 9 bases; unmatched bases: 8. The CDR3 DNA is TGTGCCAGCAGGCCACAGGGGTTTGGTGAGCAGTTCTTC. This codes for CASRPQGFGEQFF.

There are many counts of this clonotype. The genes are TRBV4-3 and TRBJ2-7, with TRBD2 identical over 7 bases. V dropped 0 bases and J dropped 0; count of bases not matched to a gene: 5. Germline V gives CDR1 LGHNA, CDR2 YSLEER. The CDR3 has 16 amino acids. CDR3 sequence reads: CASSQDWLADSYEQYF. CDR3 coding DNA: TGCGCCAGCAGCCAAGATTGGCTAGCGGACTCCTACGAGCAGTACTTC.

This clonotype has more than one count but fewer than ten. The V gene is TRBV7-9, the J gene TRBJ2-1; a possible D gene is TRBD2 (5 bases). CDR1 is SEHNR and CDR2 is FQNEAQ in the germline V gene (reference sequence). The germline V and J ends were trimmed by 8 bases and 4 bases, with 12 bases remaining between them. The CDR3 has 13 residues. CDR3 nucleotides: TGTGCCAGCGAGGCGGAGCGGTACAATGAGCAGTTCTTC. Amino acid sequence: CASEAERYNEQFF.

This clonotype was seen many times. The rearrangement joins TRBV20-1 to TRBJ1-1; D might be TRBD1 (6 bases). The CDR3 sequence is 14 residues long. Trimming pared 5 bases from V and 1 base from J, leaving 14 bases between. Germline CDR1 DFQATT, CDR2 SNEGSKA (reference sequence). The CDR3 protein is CSAGPGTWNTEAFF. CDR3 bases: TGCAGTGCTGGCCCTGGGACATGGAACACTGAAGCTTTCTTT.

This clonotype has a handful of counts. The gene calls are TRBV12-3 or TRBV12-4 and TRBJ2-2; no definite D call. This CDR3 is built from 13 residues. V lost 5 bases, J lost 7 bases, and 11 bases lay in between. CDR3 sequence: CASSPLWYGELFF. The CDR3 DNA sequence: TGTGCCAGCAGTCCTCTTTGGTACGGGGAGCTGTTTTTT.

This chain connects TRBV30 to TRBJ2-7; the D is unclear. The germline V gene encodes CDR1 GTSNPN and CDR2 SVGIG (reference sequence). This CDR3 comprises 8 residues. The CDR3 sequence: CAWSVEPV. The CDR3 nucleotides read TGTGCCTGGAGTGTGGAGCCAGTC.

This clonotype occurred many times. The chain couples TRBV29-1 to TRBJ2-7; 13 nucleotides line up with TRBD2. J lost 3 bases, V lost 7 bases, and 9 bases had no gene match. CDR1 is SQVTM, CDR2 ANQGSEA, per germline. The CDR3 has 15 amino acids. CDR3 sequence reads: CSAKGGLAGNYEQYF. The CDR3 DNA reads as TGCAGCGCAAAAGGGGGACTAGCGGGAAACTACGAGCAGTACTTC.

At least ten counts were recorded for this clonotype. The chain carries TRBV7-9 and TRBJ2-3; TRBD1 aligns across 12 bases. Germline V gene sequence: CDR1 SEHNR, CDR2 FQNEAQ (reference sequence). J lost 2 bases, V lost 5 bases, and 8 bases had no gene match. The CDR3 totals 17 residues. The CDR3 loop reads CASSPTGTGGFTDTQYF. CDR3 in DNA: TGTGCCAGCAGCCCGACCGGGACAGGGGGCTTCACAGATACGCAGTATTTT.

In its sample, this clonotype was seen a few times. J is TRBJ2-4 and V is TRBV12-3 or TRBV12-4, with D possibly being TRBD1 (6 bases). There are 14 residues in the CDR3. The V and J ends lost 9 bases and 8 bases respectively, with 20 bases between them. DNA of the CDR3: TGTGCCAGTAGCCGGGACATGGACACGGACATTCAGTACTTC. Its translation: CASSRDMDTDIQYF.

There are many counts of this clonotype. The CDR3 DNA follows: TGCAGTGCTGCCCAAGGGGGCTCCTATAATTCACCCCTCCACTTT. This sequence encodes CSAAQGGSYNSPLHF. The chain uses TRBV20-1 and TRBJ1-6; perhaps TRBD1 as D (6 bases). Germline V CDR1 and CDR2: DFQATT, SNEGSKA (reference sequence). The CDR3 extends over 15 amino acids. With 5 bases removed from V and 0 bases from J, the gap between germline ends came to 11 bases.

This clonotype occurred many times. The chain recombines TRBV5-1 with TRBJ2-1, with 13 nucleotides matching TRBD2. Per germline, CDR1 SGHRS and CDR2 YFSETQ. The CDR3 covers 16 residues. V shed 6 bases, J shed 9 bases, and the junction held 12 bases outside the gene matches. The CDR3 is CASTLYGLAGAAEQFF. The CDR3 nucleotides are TGCGCCAGCACCCTCTACGGACTAGCGGGAGCCGCTGAGCAGTTCTTC.

Concerning this clonotype: With a much larger clone just one base away, this may be a read error. The chain employs TRBV12-3 or TRBV12-4 and TRBJ2-1; 7 nucleotides line up with TRBD2. V gave up 5 bases and J gave up 9 bases; unmatched junction bases: 7. The CDR3 sequence is 13 residues long. In DNA form, the CDR3 reads TGTGCCAGCAGTAAGCTGCCGGGGGGTGAGCAGTTCTTC. It is translated as CASSKLPGGEQFF.

The rearrangement links TRBV12-3 or TRBV12-4 to TRBJ2-7, with 7 bases that match TRBD1. The V and J ends lost 5 bases and 8 bases, in that order; junction bases with no gene match: 3. This CDR3 region has 11 residues. CDR3 DNA: TGTGCCAGCAGTCCGGGACAGAAGCAGTACTTC. This sequence encodes CASSPGQKQYF.

At least ten counts were recorded for this clonotype. The CDR3 loop is CASSPEGSGRETQYF. For the CDR3, the DNA is TGTGCCAGCAGCCCCGAAGGTAGCGGGAGAGAGACCCAGTACTTC. This chain uses TRBV7-9 with TRBJ2-5, with 9 bases matching TRBD2. Trimming removed 5 bases from V and 4 bases from J; junction bases left unmatched: 8. Germline V gene sequence: CDR1 SEHNR, CDR2 FQNEAQ (reference sequence). The CDR3 is made up of 15 amino acids.

This clonotype was recorded at least ten times. The rearrangement links TRBV7-9 to TRBJ2-5; 10 bases are shared with TRBD2. The J segment lost 5 bases and the V segment lost 4 bases, leaving 7 bases of the junction unmatched. CDR1 is SEHNR and CDR2 is FQNEAQ in the germline V gene (reference sequence). The CDR3 consists of 15 residues. CDR3 bases: TGTGCCAGCAGCTCGACACTAGCGGGAAGTGAGACCCAGTACTTC. Translated, it gives CASSSTLAGSETQYF.

The rearrangement joins TRBV18 to TRBJ1-2; D possibly corresponds to TRBD1 (6 bases). This CDR3 contains 13 residues. Germline values: CDR1 KGHSH, CDR2 LQKENI. The germline V and J ends were trimmed by 5 bases and 4 bases, with 11 bases remaining between them. In DNA, the CDR3 is TGTGCCAGCTCAGCGGACAGTAGCTATGGCTACACCTTC. Translation gives CASSADSSYGYTF.